This T cell receptor (beta chain) emerged from a study of cytomegalovirus exposure and HLA in healthy donors. Study context: Of roughly 400 genotyped donors, 65% to 85% clustered with self-reported Caucasian donors. Whole-study findings and limits: For TCR beta chains, V- and J-gene trimming was later linked to a missense DCLRE1C variant. The study found most TCR sequences rare, yet found some public TCRs in many donors.

The CDR3 has 14 amino acids. Germline-derived CDR1 and CDR2 are LNHDA and SQIVND (reference sequence). V gave up 7 bases and J gave up 4 bases; unmatched junction bases: 8. Healthy bone marrow donors made up the cohort. The PCR ran on 60 Vbeta and 13 Jbeta primers. Sequenced by immunoSEQ multiplex PCR; TCRdb stores in-frame clones only, minus some. Of about 110,000 clones listed, roughly 67% are singletons. With regard to this clone: The antigen is undetermined.

The sequencing input was PBMCs. V usage is TRBV19 and J usage is TRBJ1-1; 8 bases are shared with TRBD1. The sequence was collected from a man younger than 35 in good health and CMV-seropositive. The CDR3 coding sequence is TGTGCCAGTAACGGACAGGGCGACGTCACTGAAGCTTTCTTT. The encoded protein is CASNGQGDVTEAFF.